The rows below give T cell receptor beta chains drawn from one sample of a study of T-cell memory formation after mild COVID-19. From the 5' RACE reads, TCRdb called clonotypes with MiXCR, one entry per CDR3 protein. The data hold some 320,000 distinct CDR3 sequences, with around 15% observed a single time. Sequencing was performed on PBMCs or a T cell subset sorted from them (not recorded which). These receptors were obtained from a young man who had mild COVID-19 (a few samples of this study predate the infection). Cell type and time point are not known. Each CDR3 is given with its conserved first and last residue. The order of the fields is J gene, clone size, D gene, CDR3 length, V gene, CDR3 DNA, CDR3 protein. A D gene is named only where the DNA matches it firmly. Part of the rows lack a size; the others show once, few, many or a class for expanded clones.

j_call: TRBJ2-2
clone_size: few
d_call: NA
cdr3_length: 15
v_call: TRBV4-1
cdr3_nt: TGCGCCAGCAGCCAAGAAGGGGGGGACACCGGGGAGCTGTTTTTT
cdr3_aa: CASSQEGGDTGELFF

j_call: TRBJ2-1
clone_size: NA
d_call: NA
cdr3_length: 16
v_call: TRBV3-1
cdr3_nt: TGTGCCAGCAGCCAAATAGGGAACGGGGCTTACAATGAGCAGTTCTTC
cdr3_aa: CASSQIGNGAYNEQFF

j_call: TRBJ2-7
clone_size: few
d_call: TRBD2
cdr3_length: 15
v_call: TRBV19
cdr3_nt: TGTGCCAGTAGTACGGGACTAGCGGGGACCTACGAGCAGTACTTC
cdr3_aa: CASSTGLAGTYEQYF

j_call: TRBJ2-3
clone_size: NA
d_call: NA
cdr3_length: 14
v_call: TRBV7-9
cdr3_nt: TGTGCCAGCAGCTCTAGAAACGAGTTTAATACGCAGTATTTT
cdr3_aa: CASSSRNEFNTQYF

j_call: TRBJ2-6
clone_size: few
d_call: NA
cdr3_length: 18
v_call: TRBV27
cdr3_nt: TGTGCCAGCAGATCCACCTCGAGTTGGCGCTCTGGGGCCAACGTCCTGACTTTC
cdr3_aa: CASRSTSSWRSGANVLTF

j_call: TRBJ2-3
clone_size: NA
d_call: TRBD2
cdr3_length: 17
v_call: TRBV5-8
cdr3_nt: TGTGCCAGCAGCTTCCTAACTAGCGGAACCCTAACAGATACGCAGTATTTT
cdr3_aa: CASSFLTSGTLTDTQYF

j_call: TRBJ1-2
clone_size: few
d_call: NA
cdr3_length: 11
v_call: TRBV20-1
cdr3_nt: TGCAGTCGAGGGGACGACTATGGCTACACCTTC
cdr3_aa: CSRGDDYGYTF

j_call: TRBJ2-1
clone_size: many
d_call: TRBD2
cdr3_length: 15
v_call: TRBV7-7
cdr3_nt: TGTGCTAGCAGCACTGGGACTAGCGGACGCACTGAGCAGTTCTTC
cdr3_aa: CASSTGTSGRTEQFF

j_call: TRBJ2-3
clone_size: few
d_call: NA
cdr3_length: 14
v_call: TRBV7-9
cdr3_nt: TGTGCCAACCTCGACGTCACTAGCACAGATACGCAGTATTTT
cdr3_aa: CANLDVTSTDTQYF

j_call: TRBJ2-1
clone_size: NA
d_call: NA
cdr3_length: 14
v_call: TRBV10-3
cdr3_nt: TGTGCCATCAGCCCGGGCCCCGAGCCCAATGAGCAGTTCTTC
cdr3_aa: CAISPGPEPNEQFF

j_call: TRBJ2-7
clone_size: few
d_call: NA
cdr3_length: 13
v_call: TRBV25-1
cdr3_nt: TGTGCCAGCAGTGTGACACGTCTGGGAGAGCAGTACTTC
cdr3_aa: CASSVTRLGEQYF

j_call: TRBJ2-1
clone_size: few
d_call: TRBD1
cdr3_length: 13
v_call: TRBV29-1
cdr3_nt: TGCAGCGCCAGGGGGAGCTCCTACAATGAGCAGTTCTTC
cdr3_aa: CSARGSSYNEQFF

j_call: TRBJ2-3
clone_size: NA
d_call: NA
cdr3_length: 13
v_call: TRBV6-5
cdr3_nt: TGTGCCAGTGGGACGTCGAACACAGATACGCAGTATTTT
cdr3_aa: CASGTSNTDTQYF

j_call: TRBJ1-1
clone_size: NA
d_call: TRBD1
cdr3_length: 16
v_call: TRBV15
cdr3_nt: TGTGCCACCAGCAGAGCTCCAGGGGGCTTGAGGACTGAAGCTTTCTTT
cdr3_aa: CATSRAPGGLRTEAFF

j_call: TRBJ2-3
clone_size: few
d_call: NA
cdr3_length: 15
v_call: TRBV11-2
cdr3_nt: TGTGCCAGCAGCTTAGATCTCCTAGCAGCAGATACGCAGTATTTT
cdr3_aa: CASSLDLLAADTQYF

j_call: TRBJ1-1
clone_size: NA
d_call: NA
cdr3_length: 13
v_call: TRBV18
cdr3_nt: TGTGCCAGCTCACCACCGGGGAAGGCTGAAGCTTTCTTT
cdr3_aa: CASSPPGKAEAFF

j_call: TRBJ2-3
clone_size: NA
d_call: NA
cdr3_length: 15
v_call: TRBV9
cdr3_nt: TGTGCCAGCAGCGTAGGCGGGACAGGCACAGATACGCAGTATTTT
cdr3_aa: CASSVGGTGTDTQYF

j_call: TRBJ1-2
clone_size: NA
d_call: TRBD1
cdr3_length: 13
v_call: TRBV6-5
cdr3_nt: TGTGCCAGCAGTTACCACGACAGGGCGGGCTACACCTTC
cdr3_aa: CASSYHDRAGYTF

j_call: TRBJ2-3
clone_size: NA
d_call: NA
cdr3_length: 16
v_call: TRBV4-3
cdr3_nt: TGCGCCAGCAGCCAAGGGGGGGGACAGGGCACAGATACGCAGTATTTT
cdr3_aa: CASSQGGGQGTDTQYF

j_call: TRBJ1-1
clone_size: few
d_call: NA
cdr3_length: 13
v_call: TRBV7-9
cdr3_nt: TGTGCCAGCAGCTCTACAGTTAGGACTGAAGCTTTCTTT
cdr3_aa: CASSSTVRTEAFF

j_call: TRBJ1-3
clone_size: NA
d_call: NA
cdr3_length: 12
v_call: TRBV4-1
cdr3_nt: TGCGCCAGCAGCCACAATGGAAACACCATATATTTT
cdr3_aa: CASSHNGNTIYF

j_call: TRBJ2-1
clone_size: NA
d_call: NA
cdr3_length: 15
v_call: TRBV7-6
cdr3_nt: TGTGCCAGCAGCTTGTCACTCTCTCCTCGTGATGAGCAGTTCTTC
cdr3_aa: CASSLSLSPRDEQFF

j_call: TRBJ2-7
clone_size: few
d_call: NA
cdr3_length: 13
v_call: TRBV6-5
cdr3_nt: TGTGCCAGCAGTTACGCGGACCTCTACGAGCAGTACTTC
cdr3_aa: CASSYADLYEQYF

j_call: TRBJ2-1
clone_size: few
d_call: NA
cdr3_length: 12
v_call: TRBV27
cdr3_nt: TGTGCCAGCAGTTTTTTCGGCAATGAGCAGTTCTTC
cdr3_aa: CASSFFGNEQFF

j_call: TRBJ2-2
clone_size: few
d_call: NA
cdr3_length: 16
v_call: TRBV7-3
cdr3_nt: TGTGCCAGCAGCCGAAATACAGGGAAGTTAGGCGGGGAGCTGTTTTTT
cdr3_aa: CASSRNTGKLGGELFF

j_call: TRBJ2-3
clone_size: many
d_call: NA
cdr3_length: 15
v_call: TRBV5-1
cdr3_nt: TGCGCCAGCAGGGGACCTACTCTAAACACAGATACGCAGTATTTT
cdr3_aa: CASRGPTLNTDTQYF

j_call: TRBJ1-2
clone_size: NA
d_call: TRBD1
cdr3_length: 12
v_call: TRBV29-1
cdr3_nt: TGCAGCGGGCAGGGGGCCCCCTTCGGCTACACCTTC
cdr3_aa: CSGQGAPFGYTF

j_call: TRBJ2-4
clone_size: medium-sized
d_call: NA
cdr3_length: 14
v_call: TRBV5-1
cdr3_nt: TGCGCCAGCAGCTTGGGCCAGGGGGGAAACATTCAGTACTTC
cdr3_aa: CASSLGQGGNIQYF

j_call: TRBJ1-2
clone_size: few
d_call: NA
cdr3_length: 11
v_call: TRBV20-1
cdr3_nt: TGCAGTGCTCCTTCGGCCTATGGCTACACCTTC
cdr3_aa: CSAPSAYGYTF

j_call: TRBJ2-2
clone_size: few
d_call: NA
cdr3_length: 12
v_call: TRBV6-2/TRBV6-3
cdr3_nt: TGTGCCACCGGTGAGAACACCGGGGAGCTGTTTTTT
cdr3_aa: CATGENTGELFF

j_call: TRBJ2-2
clone_size: NA
d_call: NA
cdr3_length: 14
v_call: TRBV6-2/TRBV6-3
cdr3_nt: TGTGCCAGCAGTTACTCGAGAGGGGCCGGGGAGCTGTTTTTT
cdr3_aa: CASSYSRGAGELFF

j_call: TRBJ1-4
clone_size: NA
d_call: NA
cdr3_length: 12
v_call: TRBV12-3/TRBV12-4
cdr3_nt: TGTGCCAGCAGTACAAGGGGCGAAAAACTGTTTTTT
cdr3_aa: CASSTRGEKLFF

j_call: TRBJ1-3
clone_size: many
d_call: NA
cdr3_length: 12
v_call: TRBV7-9
cdr3_nt: TGTGCCAGCAGTCTTGGGGGAAACACCATATATTTT
cdr3_aa: CASSLGGNTIYF

j_call: TRBJ1-6
clone_size: few
d_call: TRBD1
cdr3_length: 16
v_call: TRBV7-9
cdr3_nt: TGTGCCAGCAGCTTAGGGGCAGGGGGCTATAATTCACCCCTCCACTTT
cdr3_aa: CASSLGAGGYNSPLHF

j_call: TRBJ2-5
clone_size: few
d_call: TRBD2
cdr3_length: 17
v_call: TRBV4-3
cdr3_nt: TGCGCCAGCAGCCAAGATGGAGGCGGGGGGGCTTGGGAGACCCAGTACTTC
cdr3_aa: CASSQDGGGGAWETQYF

j_call: TRBJ2-5
clone_size: many
d_call: TRBD2
cdr3_length: 15
v_call: TRBV12-3/TRBV12-4
cdr3_nt: TGTGCCAGCAGTTTAGGACTAGCGGGATCGGAGACCCAGTACTTC
cdr3_aa: CASSLGLAGSETQYF

j_call: TRBJ2-3
clone_size: few
d_call: TRBD2
cdr3_length: 18
v_call: TRBV7-2
cdr3_nt: TGTGCCAGCAGCTCCCCCTTACTAGCGGGGGGGAGCACAGATACGCAGTATTTT
cdr3_aa: CASSSPLLAGGSTDTQYF

j_call: TRBJ2-1
clone_size: many
d_call: TRBD1
cdr3_length: 15
v_call: TRBV11-1
cdr3_nt: TGTGCCAGCAGCTTAGGACAGGGGAACCACAATGAGCAGTTCTTC
cdr3_aa: CASSLGQGNHNEQFF

j_call: TRBJ2-1
clone_size: NA
d_call: NA
cdr3_length: 17
v_call: TRBV6-2/TRBV6-3
cdr3_nt: TGTGCCAGCAGTACCGGGACACCCGAACCCGCCTACAATGAGCAGTTCTTC
cdr3_aa: CASSTGTPEPAYNEQFF

j_call: TRBJ1-2
clone_size: NA
d_call: TRBD1
cdr3_length: 13
v_call: TRBV12-3/TRBV12-4
cdr3_nt: TGTGCCAGCAGTACTGGACAGGGGTATGGCTACACCTTC
cdr3_aa: CASSTGQGYGYTF

j_call: TRBJ2-5
clone_size: NA
d_call: TRBD2
cdr3_length: 13
v_call: TRBV2
cdr3_nt: TGTGCCAGCAGGACTAGCGGGGTTGAGACCCAGTACTTC
cdr3_aa: CASRTSGVETQYF

j_call: TRBJ2-4
clone_size: NA
d_call: NA
cdr3_length: 12
v_call: TRBV18
cdr3_nt: TGTGCCACCCTCATCCCCGGGAACATTCAGTACTTC
cdr3_aa: CATLIPGNIQYF

j_call: TRBJ1-1
clone_size: few
d_call: NA
cdr3_length: 15
v_call: TRBV19
cdr3_nt: TGTGCCAGTAGTAACTCCGGGACGGCGAACACTGAAGCTTTCTTT
cdr3_aa: CASSNSGTANTEAFF

j_call: TRBJ1-1
clone_size: NA
d_call: NA
cdr3_length: 13
v_call: TRBV6-5
cdr3_nt: TGTGCCGTAACACGGGTCTCCCATGGTGAAGCTTTCTTT
cdr3_aa: CAVTRVSHGEAFF

j_call: TRBJ2-3
clone_size: NA
d_call: NA
cdr3_length: 14
v_call: TRBV9
cdr3_nt: TGTGCCAGCAGCGCCCTAAACCAGGCAGATACGCAGTATTTT
cdr3_aa: CASSALNQADTQYF

j_call: TRBJ1-2
clone_size: few
d_call: TRBD1
cdr3_length: 16
v_call: TRBV25-1
cdr3_nt: TGTGCCAGCAGTGCGCAAAGGACAGGCCGGAACTATGGCTACACCTTC
cdr3_aa: CASSAQRTGRNYGYTF

j_call: TRBJ2-5
clone_size: NA
d_call: NA
cdr3_length: 16
v_call: TRBV5-1
cdr3_nt: TGCGCCAGCAGTTGGGAACAGGGCAACCCACAAGAGACCCAGTACTTC
cdr3_aa: CASSWEQGNPQETQYF

j_call: TRBJ2-5
clone_size: many
d_call: NA
cdr3_length: 12
v_call: TRBV3-1
cdr3_nt: TGTGCCAGCAGCCACGAGTCGAGGACCCAGTACTTC
cdr3_aa: CASSHESRTQYF

j_call: TRBJ1-2
clone_size: NA
d_call: NA
cdr3_length: 14
v_call: TRBV18
cdr3_nt: TGTGCCAGCTCACCACCGTCAGATAACTATGGCTACACCTTC
cdr3_aa: CASSPPSDNYGYTF

j_call: TRBJ2-1
clone_size: NA
d_call: NA
cdr3_length: 15
v_call: TRBV12-3/TRBV12-4
cdr3_nt: TGTGCCAGCAGTCTGGGGGACCCCTCCTACAATGAGCAGTTCTTC
cdr3_aa: CASSLGDPSYNEQFF

j_call: TRBJ2-5
clone_size: NA
d_call: TRBD1
cdr3_length: 14
v_call: TRBV5-1
cdr3_nt: TGCGCCAGCAGCTTGGAGACAGGGCGAGAGACCCAGTACTTC
cdr3_aa: CASSLETGRETQYF

j_call: TRBJ1-1
clone_size: NA
d_call: NA
cdr3_length: 13
v_call: TRBV2
cdr3_nt: TGTGCCAGCAGTGAAGCGTGGTCCCCGGGGGCTTTCTTT
cdr3_aa: CASSEAWSPGAFF

j_call: TRBJ1-1
clone_size: many
d_call: NA
cdr3_length: 13
v_call: TRBV7-9
cdr3_nt: TGTGCCAGCAGCTTCCCCGGCACCCCTGAAGCTTTCTTT
cdr3_aa: CASSFPGTPEAFF

j_call: TRBJ2-5
clone_size: NA
d_call: TRBD2
cdr3_length: 13
v_call: TRBV24-1
cdr3_nt: TGTGCCACCGGAAGCGGGGGCCAAGAGACCCAGTACTTC
cdr3_aa: CATGSGGQETQYF

j_call: TRBJ2-1
clone_size: NA
d_call: TRBD2
cdr3_length: 15
v_call: TRBV5-1
cdr3_nt: TGCGCCAGCCGACTAGCGGGGGGTACCGTAAATGAGCAGTTCTTC
cdr3_aa: CASRLAGGTVNEQFF

j_call: TRBJ2-5
clone_size: few
d_call: TRBD2
cdr3_length: 18
v_call: TRBV27
cdr3_nt: TGTGCCAGCAGCCCGCAGGGACTAGCGGGGGGGTATGTTAAGACCCAGTACTTC
cdr3_aa: CASSPQGLAGGYVKTQYF

j_call: TRBJ2-2
clone_size: few
d_call: TRBD2
cdr3_length: 16
v_call: TRBV7-7
cdr3_nt: TGTGCTAGCAGCTTAAGACTAGCGGGGAACACCGGGGAGCTGTTTTTT
cdr3_aa: CASSLRLAGNTGELFF